The subject of this entry is one T cell receptor beta chain. This record belongs to a study of tumor and adjacent non-tumor tissue in lung cancer. Study background: On average, productive TCRbeta reads reached roughly 4 million per sample.

The template was RNA from unsorted bulk tissue. This non-tumor lung sample came from over 3 cm beyond the tumor edge. Donors were chemotherapy-naive, newly diagnosed lung cancer surgical patients in China, August–late 2014. Germline V gene sequence: CDR1 SGHNT, CDR2 YENEEA. The junction had 9 bases not matched to a gene; V was cut back by 4 bases and J by 6 bases. This CDR3 region has 15 residues. The library came from three nested PCR rounds adapted from ARM-PCR protocols. TCRdb passed the multiplex PCR reads through MiXCR, listing each CDR3 protein once. The data show about 100,000 distinct CDR3 sequences, 50% to 70% seen once.

The chain recombines TRBV11-3 with TRBJ2-1; TRBD2 matches at 7 bases. This sequence originates from a man aged 25 to 40 with non-small cell lung cancer. The sample comprised distant non-tumor lung tissue. The CDR3 reads CASSSLAGLCNEQFF. The CDR3 coding sequence is TGTGCCAGCAGCTCATTAGCGGGCCTGTGCAATGAGCAGTTCTTC.